This TCR beta chain was identified in a study of cytomegalovirus exposure and HLA in healthy donors (dated by TCRdb to about 2017). Background for the entire study: An earlier analysis of some 550 of the donors reported approximately 290 Gb of sequence data and roughly 110 million unique TCR beta sequences from roughly 200 million T cells. About 300 gigabases of sequencing data and around 87 million unique TCR sequences were included in an early release covering roughly 700 HLA-typed donors. Of the roughly 400 genotyped donors, 65% to 90% fell in the genetic ancestry cluster associated with self-reported Caucasian donors. The study aimed to test whether signatures of past pathogen exposure could be identified by cataloging public T cell receptors. The study profiled the T cell repertoires of some 610 subjects by immunosequencing and related them to cytomegalovirus serostatus. In addition to the first cohort of 666 subjects, a separate validation cohort of 130 or so different subjects was used. To predict cytomegalovirus infection status, the study combined high-throughput TCR immunosequencing, statistical association of individual TCRs with disease status, and machine learning. A later analysis re-analyzed previously published TCR beta repertoires from 600 to 850 donors and added high-resolution HLA genotyping to study TCR occurrence patterns. The later analysis used no new phenotypic data to find candidate immune exposures, relying instead on TCR beta sequences and their occurrence across donors. An earlier analysis of approximately 640 of the donors applied high-throughput TCR beta sequencing to assess whether each TCR beta V gene segment acted as functional or pseudogenic. Donor age, sex, ethnicity and CMV serostatus were compiled alongside the repertoire data. In a later genetic analysis, genome-wide SNP genotypes for about three fifths of the roughly 670 donors were used, and that subset was treated as a discovery cohort. All discovery cohort repertoires had been generated using a single sequencing platform. HLA typing covered class I and class II loci at four-digit resolution. The number of donors typed differed by locus, with roughly 620-630 for A, B, C, DRB1 and DQB1, 522 for DQA1, 606 for DPA1, and roughly 450 for DPB1. Four to six DR-DQ haplotypes were handled as single units for association and clustering because linkage in the cohort was strong. Among around 400 genotyped donors of the cohort, an average of approximately 240,000 unique TCR beta nucleotide sequences was sequenced per donor, of which 15% to 20% were non-productive.

In total, over 600 healthy bone marrow donors made up the cohort. At the time of sampling, all cohort members were nominally healthy, though unrecorded immune exposures were likely present. The donor tested CMV seronegative, placing the donor among the 350 or so seronegative members of the cohort. Every donor gave a peripheral blood sample, and the peripheral blood mononuclear cells from that sample were used for TCR beta sequencing. The Qiagen DNeasy Blood Extraction Kit was used to extract genomic DNA from the blood cell samples. The library was obtained by the immunoSEQ multiplex PCR assay. A mixture of 60 forward primers for TCR Vbeta segments and 13 reverse primers for TCR Jbeta segments was used in the multiplex PCR. Amplification of the CDR3 region of rearranged TCR beta genes was performed with a multiplex PCR assay on genomic DNA. Amplified TCR beta libraries were sequenced as 87-base-pair reads on the Illumina HiSeq System. The authors processed their data as follows. A later analysis counted tens of millions of unique TCR beta chains across the 650 to 700 repertoires, and approximately 11 million of these chains were shared by at least two donors. To remove PCR and sequencing errors, raw reads were error-corrected and collapsed into unique sequences using a nearest-neighbor algorithm that merged closely related sequences. CDR3 sequences were aligned to IMGT reference sequences to assign V, D and J gene segments. Each retained sequence needed at least a six-nucleotide match to both a V gene segment and a J gene segment. Rearrangements were classified as productive when the CDR3 lacked stop codons and remained in frame with V and J, and all other rearrangements were classified as non-productive. Following IMGT convention, CDR3 was defined as the stretch from the second conserved V-encoded cysteine to the conserved J-encoded phenylalanine. The earlier analysis of about 620 of the donors excluded sequences that lacked an unambiguous match to a single V gene segment. In an earlier analysis of around 590 of the donors, a V segment was called functional when productive rearrangements were above 56.7%, and segregating when the standard deviation between donors exceeded 5%. A statistical classification framework was built for diagnosing cytomegalovirus status from the catalog of TCR beta chain sequences. A later analysis assigned V and J genes by comparing TCR nucleotide sequences with IMGT/GENE-DB human TR gene sequences. The TCRdist pipeline was used in a later analysis to assign CDR3 sequences and most-parsimonious VDJ recombination scenarios. In a later analysis, every TCR beta chain was defined by the combination of its CDR3 amino acid sequence and its V-gene family, and reads without a unique V-gene family were dropped. To address suspected cross-contamination and a sequencing artifact, a later analysis removed around 600 highly shared, low-generation-probability nucleotide sequences. In a later analysis, a clonal expansion index was calculated for each public chain from normalized within-repertoire ranks of inferred template counts. In a later analysis, generation probabilities were computed using a VDJ recombination model fitted to out-of-frame rearrangements, and the results were checked against IGoR. In a later analysis, TCR-TCR, TCR-HLA and TCR-CMV co-occurrence was scored with hypergeometric tests, and a repertoire-size bias correction was applied to TCR pairs. To estimate false discovery rates, a later analysis permuted the HLA or CMV assignments 20 times. In a later analysis, co-occurring TCRs were grouped using DBSCAN, with TCRdist sequence similarity added in when clustering inside HLA-allele-positive subsets. For co-occurrence clustering, repertoires with fewer than 30,000 or more than 120,000 public chains were excluded, along with five repertoires with anomalous nucleotide sharing. TCRdb's version of the immuneACCESS table is confined to in-frame rearrangements and falls short of the full clone set. An unresolved V gene accounts for under half of the shortfall where checked; the remainder is of unknown origin. Clone size and the V and J calls come from that table; the DNA yielded D and trimming. Across this sample there are some 190,000 clones, with about four fifths seen only once. 1.5% to 2% of the sample rests with the top ten.

Results and caveats for the whole study, not just this receptor: Because counts were too low, 15 to 20 rarely observed V segments, including chromosome 9 orphons, were excluded from the earlier analysis of several hundred of the donors. It was suggested by the authors that the approach could potentially be generalized to other disease states and immunological phenotypes. According to a later analysis, parvovirus B19, influenza, CMV and Epstein-Barr virus appeared linked to several top co-occurrence clusters. Some IMGT-functional V segments, including TRBV6-2 and TRBV6-3, could not be distinguished by the 87-base-pair reads and were therefore excluded. Immune exposure information for the cohort was limited to CMV serostatus. In a later genetic analysis, fewer N-insertions in productive TCRs were reported among donors in an Asian-associated ancestry cluster than the approximately 670-donor mean. In a later analysis, HLA-associated TCR beta chains showed more clonal expansion and lower generation probabilities than non-associated chains that were equally common. A later analysis found that TCR association rates varied across HLA loci, with DRB1 alleles showing the most associated TCRs and HLA-C alleles the fewest. The classifier was reported to diagnose cytomegalovirus status with high specificity and sensitivity in both the original cohort and the validation cohort. Correlated functional status among segregating V segments might reflect linkage disequilibrium, but an unknown experimental factor could not be ruled out. V-gene and J-gene trimming of TCR beta chains was associated with a missense DCLRE1C variant in a later genetic analysis, and the association was replicated in an independent cohort. The study listed 150 to 200 TCR beta chains as associated with cytomegalovirus. Because HLA typing was unavailable for some donors at each locus, only the typed subset was used in association tests. When HLA alleles, especially DR and DQ, strongly co-occurred, attributing TCR associations to individual alleles was difficult. Only TCR beta chains were sequenced in this cohort, and the absence of alpha or paired-chain data limited detectable features. Presence/absence analyses assumed roughly uniform sequencing depth across donors, an assumption that may not hold. Three of the identified cytomegalovirus-associated TCR beta chains were confirmed in vitro to be specific for cytomegalovirus antigens. Most TCR sequences were seen in very few donors, while some public TCRs were found in many individuals. An earlier analysis of some 590 of the donors showed that most TCR beta V segments appeared in productive rearrangements either about 87% or about 30% of the time, which broadly matched IMGT annotations. Most CMV-associated TCR beta chains appeared to be HLA-restricted in a later analysis, and the HLA associations seemed to be driven largely by CMV exposure. At a false discovery rate of 0.05, a later analysis linked under 20,000 TCR beta sequences to specific HLA alleles. The sequencing pipeline was judged likely to have produced a cluster of highly shared sequence variants as a technical artifact. A further reported finding was that TCR beta sequences accurately predicted the HLA-A and HLA-B alleles for most subjects in the first cohort.

Regarding this clone: Its antigen specificity is not known. No base quality values were provided; no much bigger clone lies one nucleotide off.

The junction carries 14 bases between V and J, which are trimmed by 11 bases and 4 bases respectively. The germline V gene encodes CDR1 SGHAT and CDR2 FQNNGV. The CDR3 contains 12 residues, cysteine and phenylalanine counted. The read is trimmed to its CDR3 DNA, 36 bases read in frame from base 1. The chain employs TRBV11-2 and TRBJ1-1; the D region possibly corresponds to TRBD1 (6 bases align). The receptor was derived from a man between 18 and 35 years old in good health and CMV-seronegative. The sequenced sample was PBMCs. At the DNA level, the sequence is TGTGCCGGCCAGGGGTCAAGCACTGAAGCTTTCTTT. Translation gives CAGQGSSTEAFF.